A single sample is the source of the 6 T cell receptor beta chains below, sequenced in a study of blood T cell repertoires in COVID-19. This table comes from immunoSEQ multiplex PCR, and its TCRdb copy is limited to in-frame clones, with some not included. The sample gives fewer than 85,000 clones, 90% of which show up once; roughly 1% is in the top ten. Sequenced: peripheral blood. These receptors all come from a woman aged 50 to 65 in a cohort sampled during active COVID-19.

The chain uses TRBV19 and TRBJ2-7; 8 positions agree with TRBD2. V shed 4 bases and J 2 bases; nucleotides not matched to a gene: 10. The CDR3 loop spans 16 amino acids. Germline assignment: CDR1 LNHDA and CDR2 SQIVND (reference sequence). The DNA for the CDR3 is TGTGCCAGTAGTAAGGCTAGCGGGCAGCCTGCCTACGAGCAGTACTTC. Encoded protein: CASSKASGQPAYEQYF.

The chain is built from TRBV6-6 and TRBJ2-1, with a tentative D call TRBD2 (5 bases). Trimming removed 7 bases at V and 4 bases at J, with 20 bases between. The length of the CDR3 is 16 residues. The V gene's germline CDR1 is MNHNY and CDR2 SVGAGI (reference sequence). This chain's CDR3 is CASTPAAGQLYNEQFF. The CDR3 region has the DNA TGTGCCAGCACCCCCGCTGCGGGCCAGTTATACAATGAGCAGTTCTTC.

CDR3 residues: CASSDIDGTGGWRYYGYTF. The CDR3 DNA follows: TGTGCCAGCAGTGACATTGACGGGACAGGGGGATGGCGATACTATGGCTACACCTTC. The chain has TRBV6-4 and TRBJ1-2; 11 nucleotides match TRBD1. The germline V gene encodes CDR1 MRHNA and CDR2 SNTAGT. The CDR3 runs 19 residues. V shed 2 bases and J 3 bases; nucleotides not matched to a gene: 14.

The chain recombines TRBV9 with TRBJ1-4, with 8 bases lining up with TRBD1. V trimming: 1 base; J trimming: 8 bases; junction bases outside the gene matches: 7. CDR3 size: 15 residues. Germline CDR1 and CDR2: SGDLS and YYNGEE. CDR3 nucleotide sequence: TGTGCCAGCAGCGTACAAGGACAGGGTCTAGAAAAACTGTTTTTT. Protein sequence: CASSVQGQGLEKLFF.

V is TRBV2 and J is TRBJ1-2, with TRBD1 identical over 8 bases. V was clipped by 4 bases and J by 8 bases; unmatched bases: 9. This CDR3 has 14 residues. Per germline, CDR1 SNHLY and CDR2 FYNNEI. The CDR3 spells CASSVSGQEVGYTF. CDR3 in DNA: TGTGCCAGCAGTGTTTCGGGACAGGAAGTGGGCTACACCTTC. Complete variable domain (other parts from reference TRBV2 and TRBJ1-2): EPEVTQTPSHQVTQMGQEVILRCVPISNHLYFYWYRQILGQKVEFLVSFYNNEISEKSEIFDDQFSVERPDGSNFTLKIRSTKLEDSAMYFCASSVSGQEVGYTFGSGTRLTVV.

The chain has TRBV27 and TRBJ2-7; D is possibly TRBD1 (5 bases). Germline assignment: CDR1 MNHEY and CDR2 SMNVEV (reference sequence). V lost 6 bases and J lost 3, with 15 bases in between. There are 14 residues in the CDR3. CDR3 sequence reads: CASRLQTAHYEQYF. In nucleotides, the CDR3 is TGTGCCAGCAGATTACAGACAGCCCACTACGAGCAGTACTTC.